The next 5 T cell receptor beta chains were all read from a single sample in a study of radiotherapy plus CTLA-4 blockade in lung cancer. TCRdb's copy holds only in-frame clones and misses some; the assay was immunoSEQ multiplex PCR. The sample lists tens of thousands of clones; 78% were seen once. Sequencing used peripheral blood, obtained from a patient treated with radiotherapy plus ipilimumab. Receptor source: a human donor with non-small cell lung cancer whose response to radiotherapy plus ipilimumab could not be evaluated. Some clones in this sample may be carry-over from other donors' samples.

Written as DNA, the CDR3 is TGTGCCAGCCCCGGGACTCCTGACTTCCAAGAGACCCAGTACTTC. Protein product: CASPGTPDFQETQYF. The chain recombines TRBV19 with TRBJ2-5; D might be TRBD2 (6 bases). Looked up from germline, CDR1 is LNHDA and CDR2 is SQIVND (reference sequence). This CDR3 contains 15 residues. With 9 bases removed from V and 1 base from J, the gap between germline ends came to 18 bases.

The genes are TRBV5-6 and TRBJ2-7; D is uncertain. The V and J ends lost 4 bases and 5 bases respectively, with 16 bases between them. This CDR3 comprises 14 residues. CDR1 is SGHDT and CDR2 is YYEEEE in the germline V gene. The CDR3: CASSRSTGHNEQYF. Here the CDR3 DNA reads TGTGCCAGCAGCAGGAGTACCGGCCACAACGAGCAGTACTTC.

This clone was detected only once. The chain combines TRBV6-1 with TRBJ1-1; the match to TRBD1 covers 7 bases. V was pared by 4 bases and J by 0 bases, with 2 bases of the junction left unmatched. CDR1 and CDR2 from the germline V gene are MNHNS and SASEGT. This CDR3 is 14 amino acids long. CDR3 DNA: TGTGCCAGCAGTGTCAGGGGGGTGAACACTGAAGCTTTCTTT. It encodes CASSVRGVNTEAFF.

This clone has only a few counts. For the CDR3, the DNA is TGTGCCAGCAGCCAGGGCTTTAGCTCCTACGAGCAGTACTTC. This gives the protein CASSQGFSSYEQYF. The chain uses TRBV5-6 and TRBJ2-5; D is possibly TRBD1 (5 bases). The J call may be faulty, since TRBJ2-7 better matches the DNA end. The CDR3 loop spans 14 amino acids. Germline V gives CDR1 SGHDT, CDR2 YYEEEE.

The chain combines TRBV6-1 with TRBJ2-7, with 8 bases aligning to TRBD2. With V trimmed by 4 bases and J by 1 base, 3 bases remained unmatched. This CDR3 is 14 amino acids long. Per the germline V gene, CDR1 is MNHNS and CDR2 is SASEGT. CDR3 sequence reads: CASSGVAGSYEQYF. As DNA, the CDR3 is TGTGCCAGCAGTGGGGTAGCGGGGTCCTACGAGCAGTACTTC.